This TCR beta chain was identified in a study of blood T cell repertoires in COVID-19. Study as a whole: The United States, Italy and Spain supplied acute and convalescent COVID-19 samples. T cells, B-cell-depleted T cells, or PBMCs provided the cDNA or gDNA that served as material.

There are 15 residues in the CDR3. CDR1 and CDR2 from the germline V gene are ENHRY and SYGVKD. V lost 4 bases, J lost 6 bases, and 17 bases lay in between. Authors' data handling: Nucleated cell counts were estimated from reference gene primer amplification. Clones were sequenced by immunoSEQ multiplex PCR, and TCRdb holds only the in-frame ones, with some missing. V, J and clone size are taken as reported in that table, and D and trimming were inferred from the DNA itself. The data contain some 170,000 clones, approximately 85% of them singletons. Material: peripheral blood. This clonotype was obtained from a woman aged 55-69 years with acute or convalescent COVID-19. The rearrangement joins TRBV10-3 to TRBJ2-3, with D possibly matching TRBD1 (5 bases). The CDR3 here is CAISGGHNLRDTQYF. The CDR3, as DNA: TGTGCCATCAGTGGGGGCCACAACCTCCGGGATACGCAGTATTTT.